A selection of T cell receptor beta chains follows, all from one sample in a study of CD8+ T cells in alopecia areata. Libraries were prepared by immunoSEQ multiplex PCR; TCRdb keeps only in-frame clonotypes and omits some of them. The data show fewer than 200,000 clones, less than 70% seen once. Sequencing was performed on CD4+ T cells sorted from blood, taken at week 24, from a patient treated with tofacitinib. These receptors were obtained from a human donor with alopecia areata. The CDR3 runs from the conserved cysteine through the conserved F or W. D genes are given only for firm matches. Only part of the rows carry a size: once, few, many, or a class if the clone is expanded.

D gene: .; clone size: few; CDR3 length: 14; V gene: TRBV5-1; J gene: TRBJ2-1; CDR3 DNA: TGCGCCAGCAGCCCTGGTCCCTCCTACAATGAGCAGTTCTTC; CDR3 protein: CASSPGPSYNEQFF
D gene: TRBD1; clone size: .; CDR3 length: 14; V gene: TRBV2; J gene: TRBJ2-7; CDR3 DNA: TGTGCCAGCAGTAAAGAACAGGGGCCCTACGAGCAGTACTTC; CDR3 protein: CASSKEQGPYEQYF
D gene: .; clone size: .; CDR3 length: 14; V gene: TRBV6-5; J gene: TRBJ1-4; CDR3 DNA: TGTGCCAGCAGTTACCAGGGTTTTTCTGAAAAACTGTTTTTT; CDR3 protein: CASSYQGFSEKLFF
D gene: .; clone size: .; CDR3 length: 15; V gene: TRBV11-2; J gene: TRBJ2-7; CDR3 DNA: TGTGCCAGCAGCTTAGTCCCCGGTTACACGTACGAGCAGTACTTC; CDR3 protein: CASSLVPGYTYEQYF
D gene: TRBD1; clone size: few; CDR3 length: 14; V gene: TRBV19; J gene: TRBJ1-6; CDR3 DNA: TGTGCCAGTAGTACGGACAGGGAGAGGTCACCCCTCCACTTT; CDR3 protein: CASSTDRERSPLHF
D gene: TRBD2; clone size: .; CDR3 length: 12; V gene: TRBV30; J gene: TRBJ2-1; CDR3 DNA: TGTGGTGGGACTAGCGGGGGCAATGAGCAGTTCTTC; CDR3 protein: CGGTSGGNEQFF
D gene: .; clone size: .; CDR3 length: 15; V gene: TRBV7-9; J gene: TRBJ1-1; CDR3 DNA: TGTGCCAGCAACCTCCGGGGGGGGCAGGACACTGAAGCTTTCTTT; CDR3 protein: CASNLRGGQDTEAFF
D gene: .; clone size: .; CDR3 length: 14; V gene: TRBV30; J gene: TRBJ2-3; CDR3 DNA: TGTGCCTGGAGTGTGGGGGGACCCACAGATACGCAGTATTTT; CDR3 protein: CAWSVGGPTDTQYF
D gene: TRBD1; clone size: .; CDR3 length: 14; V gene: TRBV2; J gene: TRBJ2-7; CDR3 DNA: TGTGCCAGCAGGAGATACAGGGGGCCCTACGAGCAGTACTTC; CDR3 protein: CASRRYRGPYEQYF
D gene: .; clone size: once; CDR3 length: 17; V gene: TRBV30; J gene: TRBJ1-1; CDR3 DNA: TGTGCCTGGAGTGTGCGGGGTAAAAGGAGAATGAACACTGAAGCTTTCTTT; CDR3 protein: CAWSVRGKRRMNTEAFF
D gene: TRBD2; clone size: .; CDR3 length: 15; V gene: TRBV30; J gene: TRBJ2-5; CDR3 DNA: TGTGCCTGGAGCAGACTAGCGGGGGGTCCAGAGACCCAGTACTTC; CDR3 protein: CAWSRLAGGPETQYF
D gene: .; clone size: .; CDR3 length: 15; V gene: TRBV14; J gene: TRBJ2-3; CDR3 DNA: TGTGCCAGCAGCCAAAGGGCCCGGGCGGCAGATACGCAGTATTTT; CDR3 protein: CASSQRARAADTQYF
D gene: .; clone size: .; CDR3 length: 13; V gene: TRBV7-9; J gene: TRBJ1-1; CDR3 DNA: TGTGCCAGCAGCTTTGAGGTGAACACTGAAGCTTTCTTT; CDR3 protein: CASSFEVNTEAFF
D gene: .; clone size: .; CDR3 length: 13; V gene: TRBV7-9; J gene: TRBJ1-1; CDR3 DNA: TGTGCCAGCAGCTTGTCAGGGGCCGGTGAAGCTTTCTTT; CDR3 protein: CASSLSGAGEAFF
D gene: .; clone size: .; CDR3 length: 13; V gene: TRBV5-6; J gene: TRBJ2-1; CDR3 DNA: TGTGCCAGCAGCTTGGTTGACTCCAATGAGCAGTTCTTC; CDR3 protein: CASSLVDSNEQFF
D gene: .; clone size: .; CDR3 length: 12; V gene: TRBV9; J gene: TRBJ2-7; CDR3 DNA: TGTGCCAGCAGCGGAACAGGGTACGAGCAGTACTTC; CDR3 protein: CASSGTGYEQYF
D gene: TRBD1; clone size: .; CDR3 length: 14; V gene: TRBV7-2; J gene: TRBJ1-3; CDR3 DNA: TGTGCCAGCAGCCTTCGGACAGGAGGAAACACCATATATTTT; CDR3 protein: CASSLRTGGNTIYF
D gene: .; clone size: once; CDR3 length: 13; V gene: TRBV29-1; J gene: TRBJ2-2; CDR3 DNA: TGCAGCGTTGTCCGCCAGGCGGCCGGGGAGCTGTTTTTT; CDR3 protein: CSVVRQAAGELFF
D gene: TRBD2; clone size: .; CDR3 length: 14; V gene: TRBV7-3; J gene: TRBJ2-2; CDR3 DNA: TGTGCCAGCAGCACTAGCGGGACTACCGGGGAGCTGTTTTTT; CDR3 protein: CASSTSGTTGELFF
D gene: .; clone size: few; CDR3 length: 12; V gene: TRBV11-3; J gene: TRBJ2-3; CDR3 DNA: TGTGCCAGCAGCTCTAGCACAGATACGCAGTATTTT; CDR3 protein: CASSSSTDTQYF
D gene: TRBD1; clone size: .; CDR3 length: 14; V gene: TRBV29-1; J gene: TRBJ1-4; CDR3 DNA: TGCAGCGTTAGGACAGGCCTGAATAATGAAAAACTGTTTTTT; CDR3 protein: CSVRTGLNNEKLFF
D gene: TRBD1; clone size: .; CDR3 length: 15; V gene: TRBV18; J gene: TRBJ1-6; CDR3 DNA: TGTGCCAGCTCACCACCGGGACAGGAGTTTATCAACCTCCACTTT; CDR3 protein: CASSPPGQEFINLHF
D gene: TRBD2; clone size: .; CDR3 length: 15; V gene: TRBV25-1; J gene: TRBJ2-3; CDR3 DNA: TGTGCCAGCAGTGATCCAGCGGGGTTGTTTGATACGCAGTATTTT; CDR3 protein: CASSDPAGLFDTQYF
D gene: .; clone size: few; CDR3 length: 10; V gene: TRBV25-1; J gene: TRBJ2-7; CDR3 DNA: TGTGCCAGCGGACGCAACGAGCAGTACTTC; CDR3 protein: CASGRNEQYF
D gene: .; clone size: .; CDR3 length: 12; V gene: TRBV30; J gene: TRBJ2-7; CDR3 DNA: TGTGCCTGGACTGGGATCTCCTACGAGCAGTACTTC; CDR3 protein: CAWTGISYEQYF
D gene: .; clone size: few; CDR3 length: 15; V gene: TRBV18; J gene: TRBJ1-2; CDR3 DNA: TGTGCCAGCTCACCCTCCAGGGCTGCTAACTATGGCTACACCTTC; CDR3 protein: CASSPSRAANYGYTF
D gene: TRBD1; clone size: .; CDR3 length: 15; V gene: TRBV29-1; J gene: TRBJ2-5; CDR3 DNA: TGCAGCGTTGAAGGAAGGGACAGCTTTCAAGAGACCCAGTACTTC; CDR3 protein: CSVEGRDSFQETQYF
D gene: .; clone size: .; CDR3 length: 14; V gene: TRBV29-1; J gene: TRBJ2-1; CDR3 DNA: TGCAGCGTTGTTACCCCGAACATCTACAATGAGCAGTTCTTC; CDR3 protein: CSVVTPNIYNEQFF
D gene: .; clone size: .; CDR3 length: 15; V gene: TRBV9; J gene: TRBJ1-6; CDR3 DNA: TGTGCCAGCAGCGCTAGGGACCCTTCGAATTCACCCCTCCACTTT; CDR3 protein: CASSARDPSNSPLHF
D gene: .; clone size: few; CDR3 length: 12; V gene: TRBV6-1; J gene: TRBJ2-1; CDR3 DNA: TGTGCCAGCAGTGAGAAAGCCACGGAGCAGTTCTTC; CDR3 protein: CASSEKATEQFF
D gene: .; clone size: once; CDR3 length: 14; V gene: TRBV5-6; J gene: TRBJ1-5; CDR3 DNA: TGTACCAGCAGCCAGGTATCAAGCAATCAGCCCCAGCATTTT; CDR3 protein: CTSSQVSSNQPQHF
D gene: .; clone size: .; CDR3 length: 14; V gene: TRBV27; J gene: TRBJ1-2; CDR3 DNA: TGTGCCAGCAGTTGGTCAATGGATAACTATGGCTACACCTTC; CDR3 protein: CASSWSMDNYGYTF
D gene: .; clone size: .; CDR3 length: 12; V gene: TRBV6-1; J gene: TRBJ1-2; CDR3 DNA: TGTGCCAGCAGAGCAGGGTACGGTGGCTACACCTTC; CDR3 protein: CASRAGYGGYTF
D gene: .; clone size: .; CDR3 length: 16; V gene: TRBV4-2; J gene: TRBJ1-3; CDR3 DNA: TGTGCCAGCAGCCAAGAATGGGGGGCTTCTGGAAACACCATATATTTT; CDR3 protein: CASSQEWGASGNTIYF
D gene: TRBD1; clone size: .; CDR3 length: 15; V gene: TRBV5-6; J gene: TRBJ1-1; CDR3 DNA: TGTGCCAGCAGCTGGGACAGCTACCCGAACACTGAAGCTTTCTTT; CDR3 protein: CASSWDSYPNTEAFF
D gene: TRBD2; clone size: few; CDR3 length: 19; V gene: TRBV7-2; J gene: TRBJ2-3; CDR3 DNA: TGTGCCAGCAGCTTATCGGCGACTAGCGGGGGGCTAAGCACAGATACGCAGTATTTT; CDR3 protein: CASSLSATSGGLSTDTQYF
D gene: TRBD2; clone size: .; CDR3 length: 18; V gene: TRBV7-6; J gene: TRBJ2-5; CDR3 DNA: TGTGCCAGCAGCTTATTCGGGGGGGTAGCGGGACTCCAAGAGACCCAGTACTTC; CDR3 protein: CASSLFGGVAGLQETQYF
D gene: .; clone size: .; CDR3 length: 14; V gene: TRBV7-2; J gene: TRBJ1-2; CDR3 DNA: TGTGCCAGCAGCTTAGCTGTGATCACATATGGCTACACCTTC; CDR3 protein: CASSLAVITYGYTF
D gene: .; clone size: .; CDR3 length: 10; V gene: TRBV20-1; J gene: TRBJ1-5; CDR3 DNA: TGCAGTGCTATAAATCAGCCCCAGCATTTT; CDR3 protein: CSAINQPQHF
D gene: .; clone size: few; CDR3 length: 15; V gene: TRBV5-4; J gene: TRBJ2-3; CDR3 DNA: TGTGCCAGCAGCTTGGGATCCGATGGGACAGATACGCAGTATTTT; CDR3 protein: CASSLGSDGTDTQYF